The clone carrying this T cell receptor beta chain was seen many times. This specimen comes from a study of T cells in Graves' hyperthyroidism and ophthalmopathy. There are 13 residues in the CDR3. Germline assignment: CDR1 SGHTA and CDR2 FQGNSA. After removal of 5 bases from V and 7 bases from J, the junction contained 7 bases not matched to a gene. Authors of the study amplified TCR beta CDR3 regions from RNA transcripts. During a first-round RT-PCR of the TCR CDR3, the HTBI primer set was used. TCRdb used MiXCR to reprocess the multiplex PCR reads, holding one entry per CDR3 protein. The data contain 400,000 to 550,000 distinct CDR3 sequences, around 15% of them singletons. Absence of ophthalmopathy progression within 18 months defined stable Graves' hyperthyroidism.

The specimen sequenced was blood. The chain is built from TRBV7-2 and TRBJ1-1; 7 bases align to TRBD1. This sequence originates from a young woman with Graves' hyperthyroidism. CDR3 in DNA: TGTGCCAGCAGCCTTGACAGGGATGGTGAAGCTTTCTTT. Its protein product is CASSLDRDGEAFF.